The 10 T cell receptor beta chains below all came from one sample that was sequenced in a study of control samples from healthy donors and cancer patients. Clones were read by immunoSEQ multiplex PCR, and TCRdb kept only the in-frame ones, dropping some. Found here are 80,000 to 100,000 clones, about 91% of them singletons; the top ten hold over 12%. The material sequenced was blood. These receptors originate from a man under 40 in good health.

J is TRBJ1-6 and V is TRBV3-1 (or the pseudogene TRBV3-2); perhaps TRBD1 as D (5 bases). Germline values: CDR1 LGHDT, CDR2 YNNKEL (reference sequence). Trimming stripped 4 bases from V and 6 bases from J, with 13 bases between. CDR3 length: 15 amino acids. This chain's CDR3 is CASSLGTSGNSPLHF. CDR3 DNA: TGTGCCAGCAGCCTTGGGACGAGCGGTAATTCACCCCTCCACTTT.

The CDR3 nucleotides are TGTGCCAGTGCCCCCCGAGGGAGACAGAGAACTGAAGCTTTCTTT. Translating gives CASAPRGRQRTEAFF. V is TRBV19 and J is TRBJ1-1; possible D gene TRBD1, 5 bases. The CDR3 totals 15 residues. Per germline, CDR1 LNHDA and CDR2 SQIVND (reference sequence). The V end lost 8 bases, the J end lost 5 bases, and 21 bases lay between the germline ends.

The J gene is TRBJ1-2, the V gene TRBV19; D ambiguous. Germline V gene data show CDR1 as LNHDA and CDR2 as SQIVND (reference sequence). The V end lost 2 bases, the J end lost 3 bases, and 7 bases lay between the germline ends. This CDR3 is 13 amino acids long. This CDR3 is CASSINGDYGYTF. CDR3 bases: TGTGCCAGTAGTATAAATGGGGACTATGGCTACACCTTC.

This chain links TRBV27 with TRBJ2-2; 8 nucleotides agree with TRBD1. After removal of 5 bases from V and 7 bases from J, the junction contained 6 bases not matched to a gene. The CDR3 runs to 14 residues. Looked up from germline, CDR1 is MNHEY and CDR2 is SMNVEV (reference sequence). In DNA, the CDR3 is TGTGCCAGCAGTGAGGGACAGGCGGTCGGGGAGCTGTTTTTT. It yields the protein CASSEGQAVGELFF.

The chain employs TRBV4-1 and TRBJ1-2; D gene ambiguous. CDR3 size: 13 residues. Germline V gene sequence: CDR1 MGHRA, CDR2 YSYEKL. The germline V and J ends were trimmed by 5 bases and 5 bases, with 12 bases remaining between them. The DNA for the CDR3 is TGCGCCAGCAGCTCCTTGGGGTCATATGGCTACACCTTC. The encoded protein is CASSSLGSYGYTF.

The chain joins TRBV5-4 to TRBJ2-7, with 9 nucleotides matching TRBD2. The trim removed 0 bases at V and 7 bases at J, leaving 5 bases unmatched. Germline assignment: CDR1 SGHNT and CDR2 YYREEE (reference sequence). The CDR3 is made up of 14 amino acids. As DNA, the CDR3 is TGTGCCAGCAGCTTGGTAGCGGGAGTGGGGGAGCAGTACTTC. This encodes CASSLVAGVGEQYF.

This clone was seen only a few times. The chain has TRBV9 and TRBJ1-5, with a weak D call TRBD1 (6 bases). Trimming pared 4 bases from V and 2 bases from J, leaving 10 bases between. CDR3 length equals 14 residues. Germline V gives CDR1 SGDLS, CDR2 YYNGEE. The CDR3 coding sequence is TGTGCCAGCAGCCGGGGGCCGGGCAATCAGCCCCAGCATTTT. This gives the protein CASSRGPGNQPQHF.

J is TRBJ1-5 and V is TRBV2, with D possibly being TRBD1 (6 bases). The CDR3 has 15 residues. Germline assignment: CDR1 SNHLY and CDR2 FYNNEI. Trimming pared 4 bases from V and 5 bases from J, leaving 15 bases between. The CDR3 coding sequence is TGTGCCAGCAGTGGAACAGGGATCGGGGATCAGCCCCAGCATTTT. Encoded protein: CASSGTGIGDQPQHF.

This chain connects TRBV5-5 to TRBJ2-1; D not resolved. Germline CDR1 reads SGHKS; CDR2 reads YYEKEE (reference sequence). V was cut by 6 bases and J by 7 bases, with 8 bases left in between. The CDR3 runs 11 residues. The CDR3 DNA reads TGTGCCAGCACAATTCGGAATGAGCAGTTCTTC. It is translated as CASTIRNEQFF.

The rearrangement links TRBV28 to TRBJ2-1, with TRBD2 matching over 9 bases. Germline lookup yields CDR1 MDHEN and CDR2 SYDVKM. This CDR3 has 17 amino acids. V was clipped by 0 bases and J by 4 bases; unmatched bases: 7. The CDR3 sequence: CASSLWTTSGAYNEQFF. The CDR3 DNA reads TGTGCCAGCAGTTTATGGACGACTAGCGGAGCGTACAATGAGCAGTTCTTC. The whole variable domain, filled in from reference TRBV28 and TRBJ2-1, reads DVKVTQSSRYLVKRTGEKVFLECVQDMDHENMFWYRQDPGLGLRLIYFSYDVKMKEKGDIPEGYSVSREKKERFSLILESASTNQTSMYLCASSLWTTSGAYNEQFFGPGTRLTVL.